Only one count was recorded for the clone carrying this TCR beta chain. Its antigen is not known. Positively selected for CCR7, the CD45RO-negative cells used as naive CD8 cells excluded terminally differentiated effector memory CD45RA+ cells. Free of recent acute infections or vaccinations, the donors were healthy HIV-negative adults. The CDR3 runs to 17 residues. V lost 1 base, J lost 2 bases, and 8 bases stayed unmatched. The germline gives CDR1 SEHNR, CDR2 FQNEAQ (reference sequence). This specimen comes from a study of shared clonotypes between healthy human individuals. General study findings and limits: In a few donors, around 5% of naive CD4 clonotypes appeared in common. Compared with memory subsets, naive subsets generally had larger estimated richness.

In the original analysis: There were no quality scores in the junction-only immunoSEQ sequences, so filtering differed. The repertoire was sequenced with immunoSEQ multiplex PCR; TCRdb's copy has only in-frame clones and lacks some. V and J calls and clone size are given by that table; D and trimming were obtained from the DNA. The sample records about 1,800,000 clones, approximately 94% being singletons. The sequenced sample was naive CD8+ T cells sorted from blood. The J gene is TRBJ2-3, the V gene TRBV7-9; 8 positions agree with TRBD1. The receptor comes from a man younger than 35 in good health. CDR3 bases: TGTGCCAGCAGCTTAGTAGCAGGGGGCTTGAACACAGATACGCAGTATTTT. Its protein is CASSLVAGGLNTDTQYF.